This TCR beta chain was identified in a study of cytomegalovirus exposure and HLA in healthy donors. The CDR3 covers 16 residues. V was trimmed by 6 bases and J by 4 bases, leaving 21 bases between them. CDR1 is MNHNY and CDR2 is SVGAGI in the germline V gene (reference sequence). TCRdb's table, derived via immunoSEQ multiplex PCR, lists solely in-frame clones and lacks some. Among roughly 120,000 clones listed, 70% to 90% were seen once. Sequencing was carried out using PBMCs. This chain uses TRBV6-6 with TRBJ1-1; D is possibly TRBD1 (5 bases). The sequence came from a young man in good health and CMV-seropositive. The CDR3 bases are TGTGCCAGCAGCTCTCGGGGGACGGGGTTAGCCACTGAAGCTTTCTTT. It yields the protein CASSSRGTGLATEAFF.